A single sample gave rise to the 25 T cell receptor beta chains below, sequenced in a study of blood T cell repertoires in COVID-19. Sequencing was performed with immunoSEQ multiplex PCR; in TCRdb, only in-frame clones are kept and a portion is missing. The sample yields approximately 240,000 clones, 86% seen once. The sequenced sample consisted of PBMCs or T cells enriched from blood (not recorded which). Source of these receptors: a woman aged 50 to 60 in a cohort exposed to, infected with or recovered from COVID-19 (not recorded which).

This chain connects TRBV5-4 to TRBJ1-6; the match to TRBD1 covers 8 bases. V was clipped by 2 bases and J by 0 bases; unmatched bases: 13. CDR3 length equals 20 residues. Per the germline V gene, CDR1 is SGHNT and CDR2 is YYREEE (reference sequence). The DNA for the CDR3 is TGTGCCAGCAGCTTAAGCCGGGACAGGATGAGGAGCTCCTATAATTCACCCCTCCACTTT. This sequence encodes CASSLSRDRMRSSYNSPLHF.

The chain employs TRBV18 and TRBJ1-2; no clear D gene. V was cut by 2 bases and J by 7 bases, with 11 bases left in between. The CDR3 runs 13 residues. Germline CDR1 KGHSH, CDR2 LQKENI. Written as DNA, the CDR3 is TGTGCCAGCTCACCAGAGCCCCACCGTGGCTACACCTTC. Encoded protein: CASSPEPHRGYTF.

The chain employs TRBV11-2 and TRBJ2-1; the match to TRBD1 covers 8 bases. The germline CDR1 and CDR2 sequences are SGHAT and FQNNGV. The trim removed 5 bases at V and 6 bases at J, leaving 9 bases unmatched. CDR3 length equals 15 residues. The CDR3 protein is CASSADWTGTNEQFF. Here the CDR3 DNA reads TGTGCCAGCAGCGCCGATTGGACAGGGACCAATGAGCAGTTCTTC. Using reference TRBV11-2 and TRBJ2-1 for the parts outside the CDR3, the full variable domain is EAGVAQSPRYKIIEKRQSVAFWCNPISGHATLYWYQQILGQGPKLLIQFQNNGVVDDSQLPKDRFSAERLKGVDSTLKIQPAKLEDSAVYLCASSADWTGTNEQFFGPGTRLTVL.

The chain couples TRBV4-1 to TRBJ1-3; the D gene is possibly TRBD1 (5 bases). The V end was cut by 0 bases, the J end by 9 bases, with 24 bases between. The length of the CDR3 is 18 residues. Germline CDR1 MGHRA, CDR2 YSYEKL. CDR3 DNA: TGCGCCAGCAGCCAAGATTCGATTAGCGGGACCTCTGGGGGCACCATATATTTT. Translating it yields CASSQDSISGTSGGTIYF.

The CDR3: CASSIRVKETQYF. In DNA, the CDR3 is TGTGCCAGTAGTATCCGAGTGAAAGAGACCCAGTACTTC. J is TRBJ2-5 and V is TRBV19; no definite D call. The length of the CDR3 is 13 residues. Germline-derived CDR1 and CDR2 are LNHDA and SQIVND (reference sequence). V was clipped by 3 bases and J by 3 bases, with 8 bases between them.

The rearrangement links TRBV5-1 to TRBJ1-2; 7 bases line up with TRBD1. Trimming cost V 4 bases and J 4 bases; bases outside gene matches: 7. Per the germline V gene, CDR1 is SGHRS and CDR2 is YFSETQ. The CDR3 runs 14 residues. The CDR3 reads CASSLDRISYGYTF. CDR3 coding DNA: TGCGCCAGCAGCCTGGACAGGATCAGCTATGGCTACACCTTC.

V is TRBV4-3 and J is TRBJ1-5; D unresolved. Germline V gene lookup returns CDR1 LGHNA and CDR2 YSLEER. V lost 0 bases and J 0 bases, leaving 12 bases between the germline ends. The CDR3 is made up of 17 amino acids. CDR3 amino acids: CASSQDREEYSNQPQHF. The CDR3 DNA follows: TGCGCCAGCAGCCAAGATCGGGAAGAATATAGCAATCAGCCCCAGCATTTT.

This chain uses TRBV4-3 with TRBJ1-2; no clear D. Deletions cut 1 base from V and 4 bases from J, with 10 bases between. CDR1 is LGHNA and CDR2 is YSLEER in the germline V gene. The CDR3 extends over 14 amino acids. The CDR3 protein is CASSQARHLYGYTF. Here the CDR3 DNA reads TGCGCCAGCAGCCAAGCGAGGCATCTCTATGGCTACACCTTC.

This clone showed up just a few times. In DNA, the CDR3 is TGTGCCTGGAGTAGGGGGACAGTTTCTAATGAAAAACTGTTTTTT. This codes for CAWSRGTVSNEKLFF. This chain connects TRBV30 to TRBJ1-4, with 7 bases fitting TRBD1. The CDR3 runs to 15 residues. Germline values: CDR1 GTSNPN, CDR2 SVGIG (reference sequence). V shed 2 bases, J shed 3 bases, and the junction held 6 bases outside the gene matches.

The chain uses TRBV28 and TRBJ2-3; 8 bases agree with TRBD1. The V gene's germline CDR1 is MDHEN and CDR2 SYDVKM. The CDR3 runs 17 residues. After removal of 2 bases from V and 3 bases from J, the junction contained 10 bases not matched to a gene. The CDR3 reads CASSLGTHQGATDTQYF. The CDR3 nucleotides are TGTGCCAGCAGTTTAGGGACTCATCAGGGGGCGACAGATACGCAGTATTTT.

The rearrangement uses TRBV7-9 and TRBJ2-7; 9 bases are a match to TRBD1. The germline gives CDR1 SEHNR, CDR2 FQNEAQ (reference sequence). Germline trimming cut 6 bases from V and 4 bases from J; bases unmatched to any gene: 10. There are 15 residues in the CDR3. CDR3 sequence: CASRRTGTGRYEQYF. The CDR3 DNA reads as TGTGCCAGCAGACGTACCGGGACAGGGAGGTACGAGCAGTACTTC.

The chain joins TRBV28 to TRBJ1-5, with D perhaps TRBD1 (5 bases). CDR1 is MDHEN and CDR2 is SYDVKM in the germline V gene. V shed 1 base and J shed 5 bases, with 15 bases lying between them. The CDR3 has 16 amino acids. The CDR3: CASSLLAGGRDQPQHF. Written as DNA, the CDR3 is TGTGCCAGCAGTTTATTAGCGGGGGGGAGGGATCAGCCCCAGCATTTT.

With regard to this clone: At the DNA level, this CDR3 is encoded by other sequences in the same sample as well. V is TRBV3-1 (or the pseudogene TRBV3-2) and J is TRBJ1-5, with D possibly being TRBD1 (5 bases). The CDR3 covers 16 residues. Germline V gene data show CDR1 as LGHDT and CDR2 as YNNKEL (reference sequence). The V end was cut by 1 base, the J end by 4 bases, with 14 bases between. This CDR3 is CASSQAGTGGNQPQHF. The CDR3 DNA reads TGTGCCAGCAGCCAAGCCGGGACGGGGGGGAATCAGCCCCAGCATTTT.

The V call is TRBV6-5, the J call TRBJ1-1; D call uncertain. Trimming removed 8 bases from V and 3 bases from J, with 4 bases in between. Germline V gives CDR1 MNHEY, CDR2 SVGAGI. The length of the CDR3 is 10 residues. DNA for the CDR3: TGTGCCAGCGGAGACACTGAAGCTTTCTTT. This encodes CASGDTEAFF.

This chain's CDR3 is CASTLQGAGGHEQFF. CDR3 coding DNA: TGTGCCAGCACCCTACAGGGGGCAGGGGGCCATGAGCAGTTCTTC. This chain joins TRBV7-2 and TRBJ2-1; 9 nucleotides agree with TRBD1. CDR1 is SGHTA and CDR2 is FQGNSA in the germline V gene. Losses at the gene ends were 7 bases for V and 8 bases for J; bases not matched to a gene: 12. This CDR3 spans 15 amino acids.

Points on this clone: Other DNA sequences in this sample translate to the same CDR3. This chain joins TRBV28 and TRBJ1-1; weak D call: TRBD1 (5 bases). CDR1 MDHEN and CDR2 SYDVKM come from the germline V gene. V gave up 2 bases and J gave up 5 bases, with 12 bases separating them. The CDR3 is made up of 14 amino acids. Here the CDR3 reads CASSLGGGRTEAFF. The CDR3 DNA reads as TGTGCCAGCAGTTTAGGCGGGGGAAGGACTGAAGCTTTCTTT.

The V call is TRBV28, the J call TRBJ2-7, with TRBD1 matching over 9 bases. V lost 5 bases to trimming and J lost 0 bases; unmatched junction nucleotides: 8. CDR1 MDHEN and CDR2 SYDVKM come from the germline V gene. CDR3 length: 16 residues. The CDR3 bases are TGTGCCAGCAGTCCCCCTGGACAGGGGAGCTCCTACGAGCAGTACTTC. It is translated as CASSPPGQGSSYEQYF.

This chain uses TRBV7-9 with TRBJ2-3; 8 bases line up with TRBD1. Germline CDR1 and CDR2: SEHNR and FQNEAQ (reference sequence). The ends lost 10 bases at V and 6 bases at J; junction bases unmatched: 15. This CDR3 spans 15 amino acids. The CDR3 is CAILLDRGIVDTQYF. CDR3 nucleotides: TGTGCCATCCTCCTTGACAGGGGAATTGTGGATACGCAGTATTTT.

The gene calls are TRBV7-3 and TRBJ2-7, with D possibly being TRBD2 (5 bases). V lost 10 bases and J 2 bases, leaving 15 bases between the germline ends. Looked up from germline, CDR1 is SGHTA and CDR2 is FQGTGA. The CDR3 is 13 residues long. DNA for the CDR3: TGTGCCACTTCCGAGGGCAAAACCTACGAGCAGTACTTC. The encoded protein is CATSEGKTYEQYF.

The chain employs TRBV5-1 and TRBJ1-6; 8 bases fit TRBD1. Germline assignment: CDR1 SGHRS and CDR2 YFSETQ. The CDR3 contains 16 residues. With 4 bases clipped from V and 7 bases from J, the junction kept 10 bases outside the gene matches. CDR3 in DNA: TGCGCCAGCAGCCCACTAGGACAGGGACGCAATTCACCCCTCCACTTT. Translating gives CASSPLGQGRNSPLHF.

The V call is TRBV3-1 (or the pseudogene TRBV3-2), the J call TRBJ2-3, with TRBD2 identical over 10 bases. Germline loops: CDR1 LGHDT, CDR2 YNNKEL (reference sequence). V trimming: 4 bases; J trimming: 0 bases; junction bases outside the gene matches: 4. The CDR3 totals 16 residues. Written as DNA, the CDR3 is TGTGCCAGCAGCCCTCATAGCGGGGGGAGCACAGATACGCAGTATTTT. It codes for CASSPHSGGSTDTQYF.

The V gene is TRBV5-1, the J gene TRBJ2-3; TRBD2 matches at 10 bases. V lost 9 bases, J lost 0 bases, and 13 bases stayed unmatched. The CDR3 covers 17 residues. Per the germline V gene, CDR1 is SGHRS and CDR2 is YFSETQ. CDR3 DNA: TGCGCCACAAACCACGGGACTAGCGAGGCTAGCACAGATACGCAGTATTTT. It yields the protein CATNHGTSEASTDTQYF.

The J gene is TRBJ1-5, the V gene TRBV29-1; TRBD1 might be the D (5 bases). This CDR3 has 13 residues. Germline loops: CDR1 SQVTM, CDR2 ANQGSEA. V lost 4 bases and J lost 3, with 10 bases in between. CDR3 sequence reads: CSVAQAANQPQHF. In DNA, the CDR3 is TGCAGCGTTGCACAGGCCGCCAATCAGCCCCAGCATTTT.

The chain combines TRBV7-4 with TRBJ1-6, with D unresolved. The CDR3 extends over 10 amino acids. Trimming pared 2 bases from V and 18 bases from J, leaving 8 bases between. Germline V gene sequence: CDR1 SGHVT, CDR2 SQSDAQ. CDR3 sequence: CASSLRRGHF. The CDR3 coding sequence is TGTGCCAGCAGCTTAAGACGCGGCCACTTT.

The rearrangement uses TRBV5-3 and TRBJ1-5; D might be TRBD1 (6 bases). TRBV5-3 is assigned to the ORF class and has an uncertain function. The V end lost 1 base, the J end lost 5 bases, and 16 bases lay between the germline ends. This CDR3 is 16 amino acids long. CDR3 amino acids: CARSLFKGTYYQPQHF. The CDR3 nucleotides read TGTGCCAGAAGCTTGTTTAAGGGGACATACTATCAGCCCCAGCATTTT.